The next 22 T cell receptor beta chains were all read from a single sample in a study of beta chain features in type 1 diabetes. Sequencing targeted expressed TCRB transcripts, as all isolated RNA had been reverse transcribed. This table comes from immunoSEQ multiplex PCR, and its TCRdb copy is limited to in-frame clones, with some not included. Of 350,000 to 400,000 clones listed, roughly 12% were seen once; the top ten hold 0.0095% to 0.012%. These receptors have no known antigen. Findings and caveats of the study: Across all four CD4+ subsets, people with type 1 diabetes showed modestly shorter TCRB CDR3s.

Sequencing input: naive CD4+ T cells from blood. The source of these receptors is a woman aged 18-35 years with type 1 diabetes.

This clone showed up just a few times. The chain is built from TRBV7-8 and TRBJ1-5, with D possibly matching TRBD1 (6 bases). Germline V lookup: CDR1 SGHVS, CDR2 FQNEAQ. The CDR3 totals 16 residues. Trimming took 1 base from V and 6 from J, leaving 16 bases between them. The CDR3 DNA reads TGTGCCAGCAGCTTAGAAACTTTGGGGGCGAGTCAGCCCCAGCATTTT. Translated: CASSLETLGASQPQHF.

This sequence joins TRBV28 and TRBJ1-2, with D uncertain. V shed 5 bases and J shed 4 bases, with 8 bases lying between them. The CDR3 sequence is 12 residues long. Germline V gives CDR1 MDHEN, CDR2 SYDVKM. The CDR3 DNA reads as TGTGCCAGCAGTACCCAGGTCTATGGCTACACCTTC. This encodes CASSTQVYGYTF.

J is TRBJ1-2 and V is TRBV2; D might be TRBD1 (6 bases). The CDR3 is made up of 13 amino acids. CDR1 and CDR2 from the germline V gene are SNHLY and FYNNEI. Trimming pared 5 bases from V and 8 bases from J, leaving 15 bases between. This CDR3 is CASSLKTGGGYTF. CDR3 DNA sequence: TGTGCCAGCAGTTTGAAGACAGGAGGCGGCTACACCTTC. Full variable domain (outside the CDR3, taken from reference TRBV2 and TRBJ1-2): EPEVTQTPSHQVTQMGQEVILRCVPISNHLYFYWYRQILGQKVEFLVSFYNNEISEKSEIFDDQFSVERPDGSNFTLKIRSTKLEDSAMYFCASSLKTGGGYTFGSGTRLTVV.

This clone was seen a handful of times. The chain is built from TRBV5-1 and TRBJ2-1, with 7 bases matching TRBD2. Per the germline V gene, CDR1 is SGHRS and CDR2 is YFSETQ. V trimming: 1 base; J trimming: 8 bases; junction bases outside the gene matches: 6. The CDR3 contains 14 residues. Here the CDR3 DNA reads TGCGCCAGCAGCTTGAACGGGCGGGAGTATGAGCAGTTCTTC. Protein product: CASSLNGREYEQFF. Combining the CDR3 with reference TRBV5-1 and TRBJ2-1 gives the whole variable domain KAGVTQTPRYLIKTRGQQVTLSCSPISGHRSVSWYQQTPGQGLQFLFEYFSETQRNKGNFPGRFSGRQFSNSRSEMNVSTLELGDSALYLCASSLNGREYEQFFGPGTRLTVL.

A few counts support this clone. The V gene is TRBV4-3, the J gene TRBJ2-1, with 7 bases fitting TRBD2. J lost 7 bases, V lost 4 bases, and 16 bases had no gene match. The CDR3 has 17 residues. The germline gives CDR1 LGHNA, CDR2 YSLEER. The CDR3 DNA is TGCGCCAGCAGCCCGGCTGGGGTGCGGGAGTTGGTGAATGAGCAGTTCTTC. This codes for CASSPAGVRELVNEQFF.

The J gene is TRBJ2-7, the V gene TRBV5-1, with 8 bases lining up with TRBD2. The CDR3 extends over 15 amino acids. In germline, CDR1 is SGHRS, CDR2 YFSETQ. V shed 0 bases, J shed 2 bases, and the junction held 4 bases outside the gene matches. CDR3: CASSLVGLGAYEQYF. The CDR3 DNA reads TGCGCCAGCAGCTTGGTGGGACTAGGAGCCTACGAGCAGTACTTC. The whole variable domain, filled in from reference TRBV5-1 and TRBJ2-7, reads KAGVTQTPRYLIKTRGQQVTLSCSPISGHRSVSWYQQTPGQGLQFLFEYFSETQRNKGNFPGRFSGRQFSNSRSEMNVSTLELGDSALYLCASSLVGLGAYEQYFGPGTRLTVT.

This clone has just a few counts. The J gene is TRBJ2-7, the V gene TRBV29-1; D is perhaps TRBD2 (6 bases). Germline CDR1 reads SQVTM; CDR2 reads ANQGSEA. This CDR3 spans 13 amino acids. The CDR3 coding sequence is TGCAGTGCTACGGCGGGACCCTCGGGAGAGCAGTACTTC. Residues: CSATAGPSGEQYF.

This chain uses TRBV29-1 with TRBJ2-3, with 14 bases aligning to TRBD2. Per the germline V gene, CDR1 is SQVTM and CDR2 is ANQGSEA. V gave up 4 bases and J gave up 1 base; unmatched junction bases: 1. The CDR3 loop spans 15 amino acids. Written as DNA, the CDR3 is TGCAGCGTTGTGGGACTAGCGGGAGGCACAGATACGCAGTATTTT. Encoded protein: CSVVGLAGGTDTQYF.

This clone appeared once. The V gene is TRBV11-1, the J gene TRBJ2-7; maybe TRBD1 (6 bases). Germline CDR1 and CDR2: SGHAT and FQDESV (reference sequence). The V and J ends lost 5 bases and 0 bases respectively, with 14 bases between them. The CDR3 has 15 amino acids. The CDR3 region is CASSLDGQFSYEQYF. The CDR3 nucleotides read TGTGCCAGCAGCCTCGACGGACAGTTCTCCTACGAGCAGTACTTC.

The chain couples TRBV6-6 to TRBJ1-2, with TRBD1 matching 9 bases. CDR1 MNHNY and CDR2 SVGAGI come from the germline V gene (reference sequence). This CDR3 has 13 residues. V shed 7 bases, J shed 5 bases, and the junction held 5 bases outside the gene matches. CDR3 nucleotides: TGTGCCAGCACTAGGGACAGGGTGTATGGCTACACCTTC. Translated, it gives CASTRDRVYGYTF.

This clone turned up a few times. The rearrangement uses TRBV7-9 and TRBJ2-5, with D possibly TRBD2 on 6 matching bases. This CDR3 comprises 15 residues. CDR1 and CDR2 from the germline V gene are SEHNR and FQNEAQ (reference sequence). Trimming took off 0 bases at V and 2 bases at J, with 10 bases between the two ends. CDR3 DNA sequence: TGTGCCAGCAGCTTAGCGAGTGGGGGGCAAGAGACCCAGTACTTC. Its protein product is CASSLASGGQETQYF.

The table lists this clone with a few counts. The chain combines TRBV28 with TRBJ2-3; no firm D call. V lost 4 bases, J lost 0 bases, and 5 bases lay in between. The CDR3 is 13 residues long. Germline-derived CDR1 and CDR2 are MDHEN and SYDVKM. As DNA, the CDR3 is TGTGCCAGCAGTTCCACTAGCACAGATACGCAGTATTTT. Translating gives CASSSTSTDTQYF.

This clone was detected only a few times. This chain connects TRBV28 to TRBJ2-7; TRBD2 matches at 8 bases. V shed 3 bases and J 2 bases; nucleotides not matched to a gene: 3. Germline V gene sequence: CDR1 MDHEN, CDR2 SYDVKM. The CDR3 has 14 residues. DNA of the CDR3: TGTGCCAGCAGTTTTGCGGGAGGCGCCTACGAGCAGTACTTC. Translated, it gives CASSFAGGAYEQYF.

The V gene is TRBV11-3, the J gene TRBJ1-2; maybe TRBD1 (6 bases). The CDR3 has 14 amino acids. Germline V gene sequence: CDR1 SGHNT, CDR2 YENEEA. Trimming took off 5 bases at V and 2 bases at J, with 12 bases between the two ends. The CDR3 region has the DNA TGTGCCAGCAGCCGACAGGAAAACAACTATGGCTACACCTTC. Translation: CASSRQENNYGYTF. Complete variable domain (other parts from reference TRBV11-3 and TRBJ1-2): EAGVVQSPRYKIIEKKQPVAFWCNPISGHNTLYWYLQNLGQGPELLIRYENEEAVDDSQLPKDRFSAERLKGVDSTLKIQPAELGDSAVYLCASSRQENNYGYTFGSGTRLTVV.

The chain employs TRBV4-3 and TRBJ2-1, with 7 bases that match TRBD2. Losses at the gene ends were 4 bases for V and 2 bases for J; bases not matched to a gene: 5. This CDR3 is 15 amino acids long. The germline V gene has CDR1 LGHNA and CDR2 YSLEER. DNA for the CDR3: TGCGCCAGCAGCCGGGAGCGGGGTACCTACAATGAGCAGTTCTTC. Protein: CASSRERGTYNEQFF.

The genes are TRBV25-1 and TRBJ2-1, with D unclear. The V end lost 0 bases, the J end lost 7 bases, and 10 bases lay between the germline ends. Germline assignment: CDR1 MGHDK and CDR2 SYGVNS. There are 14 residues in the CDR3. CDR3 amino acids: CASSEYSLRNEQFF. CDR3 coding DNA: TGTGCCAGCAGTGAATATTCACTACGGAATGAGCAGTTCTTC.

The rearrangement uses TRBV19 and TRBJ2-1; D perhaps matches TRBD1 (6 bases). CDR1 is LNHDA and CDR2 is SQIVND in the germline V gene (reference sequence). Trimming took 11 bases from V and 4 from J, leaving 18 bases between them. This CDR3 is 14 amino acids long. The CDR3 nucleotides are TGTGCCTCCGAAAGCAGAAGGGGGTACAATGAGCAGTTCTTC. This encodes CASESRRGYNEQFF.

In this sample, this clone turned up a few times. The chain carries TRBV25-1 and TRBJ2-1; D might be TRBD1 (5 bases). V was trimmed by 3 bases and J by 8 bases, leaving 8 bases between them. This CDR3 has 12 residues. Germline CDR1 is MGHDK and CDR2 is SYGVNS. The CDR3 is CASSDRGHEQFF. The CDR3 region has the DNA TGTGCCAGCAGTGATAGGGGTCATGAGCAGTTCTTC.

The chain joins TRBV5-1 to TRBJ2-2; 12 nucleotides align to TRBD2. Looked up from germline, CDR1 is SGHRS and CDR2 is YFSETQ. The trim removed 3 bases at V and 6 bases at J, leaving 3 bases unmatched. This CDR3 contains 15 residues. The CDR3 sequence: CASSSGLAGAGELFF. CDR3 sequence (DNA): TGCGCCAGCAGCTCGGGACTAGCGGGCGCCGGGGAGCTGTTTTTT.

A few counts support this clone. J is TRBJ2-7 and V is TRBV25-1, with D uncertain. The CDR3 is 13 amino acids. V was clipped by 2 bases and J by 1 base, with 6 bases between them. From germline, CDR1 is MGHDK and CDR2 SYGVNS. CDR3 DNA sequence: TGTGCCAGCAGTGAAGCACATTCCTACGAGCAGTACTTC. Its protein is CASSEAHSYEQYF.

The V call is TRBV4-2, the J call TRBJ1-1; D gene uncertain. The CDR3 runs 15 residues. Germline V gene sequence: CDR1 LGHNA, CDR2 YNFKEQ. Trimming pared 5 bases from V and 4 bases from J, leaving 17 bases between. The DNA of the CDR3 is TGTGCCAGCAGCTCAGAGATAGGGAGGACCACTGAAGCTTTCTTT. This encodes CASSSEIGRTTEAFF.

This chain joins TRBV7-3 and TRBJ1-1, with unresolved D. V was cut by 0 bases and J by 3 bases, with 8 bases left in between. The CDR3 runs to 14 residues. Germline V gene sequence: CDR1 SGHTA, CDR2 FQGTGA. The CDR3 nucleotides read TGTGCCAGCAGCTTAACGGTGTCAGACACTGAAGCTTTCTTT. This gives the protein CASSLTVSDTEAFF.